The source of this T cell receptor (beta chain) is a study of T-cell memory formation after mild COVID-19. Across the study: TCR clusters showed largely donor specificity.

Trimming cost V 6 bases and J 9 bases; bases outside gene matches: 8. The CDR3 runs 14 residues. Germline V CDR1 and CDR2: MNHEY, SVGAGI. TCRdb re-called the 5' RACE reads through MiXCR, storing one row per CDR3 protein. The sample consists of almost 250,000 distinct CDR3 sequences, 15% of them appearing once. The sequence came from an adult woman who had mild COVID-19 (a few samples of this study predate the infection). Cell type and time point are not known. The material sequenced was PBMCs or a T cell subset sorted from them (not recorded which). V and J are TRBV6-5 and TRBJ2-1; 10 bases fit TRBD2. The CDR3 sequence is CASSTSGTRGEQFF. For the CDR3, the DNA is TGTGCCAGCAGCACTAGCGGGACCCGGGGTGAGCAGTTCTTC.